These T cell receptor beta chains were read from a single sample in a study of T-cell memory formation after mild COVID-19. Using its own MiXCR run on the 5' RACE reads, TCRdb lists one record per CDR3 protein. The sample holds 380,000 or so distinct CDR3 sequences; 13% to 15% are singletons and the top ten take 22%. Sequencing was carried out using PBMCs or a T cell subset sorted from them (not recorded which). The receptors were gathered from a man aged 18-30 years who had mild COVID-19 (a few samples of this study predate the infection). Cell type and time point are not known. CDR3s include the opening cysteine and the closing phenylalanine or tryptophan. D genes are given only for firm matches. Clone size appears in some rows only: once, few, many, or a class for an expanded clone.

>TRBJ2-7|TRBV7-9|TRBD2|-
TGTGCCAGCAGCTCCAACACCGGGACTAGTCCCCCCTACGAGCAGTACTTC
CASSSNTGTSPPYEQYF
>TRBJ2-7|TRBV29-1|-|-
TGCAGCGTTCTCCCCCGACGGGGCAACGAGCAGTACTTC
CSVLPRRGNEQYF
>TRBJ1-4|TRBV4-1|-|-
TGCGCCAGCAGCCAAGATTTTAGTCAGGGCCGTGCCGCAACTAATGAAAAACTGTTTTTT
CASSQDFSQGRAATNEKLFF
>TRBJ1-5|TRBV9|-|-
TGTGCCAGCAGCGTATCCGTCCAGGGACTCCAGCATTTT
CASSVSVQGLQHF
>TRBJ1-1|TRBV6-5|TRBD1|few
TGTGCCAGCAGGCCCGGGACAGTCACTGAAGCTTTCTTT
CASRPGTVTEAFF
>TRBJ2-4|TRBV27|TRBD1|many
TGTGCCAGCAGTTTAGATGCCACAGGGGCGGCCAAAAACATTCAGTACTTC
CASSLDATGAAKNIQYF
>TRBJ1-5|TRBV21-1|-|-
TGTGCCAGCAGCAAAGAACAGGGAGAGCAGCCCCAGCATTTT
CASSKEQGEQPQHF
>TRBJ2-1|TRBV4-3|TRBD2|few
TGCGCCAGCAGCCAAGATATAAGCGGGGGGTTCAATGAGCAGTTCTTC
CASSQDISGGFNEQFF
>TRBJ2-1|TRBV4-1|TRBD2|-
TGCGCCAGCAGCCAAGATTTGGCGATAGCGGGGGGGTGGGACAATGAGCAGTTCTTC
CASSQDLAIAGGWDNEQFF
>TRBJ2-1|TRBV6-2/TRBV6-3|TRBD2|few
TGTGCCAGCAGTCGGGGGGGACTCAATGAGCAGTTCTTC
CASSRGGLNEQFF
>TRBJ2-3|TRBV6-5|-|-
TGTGCCAGCAGTTACAGGGGGGGGGCCACAGATACGCAGTATTTT
CASSYRGGATDTQYF
>TRBJ2-3|TRBV7-6|TRBD2|few
TGTGCCAGCAGCTCAGCGGGGGAGACAGATACGCAGTATTTT
CASSSAGETDTQYF
>TRBJ2-2|TRBV6-6|-|-
-
CASSYAGSTGELFFF
>TRBJ1-5|TRBV9|-|few
TGTGCCAGCAGCCCCAGAGGGGACGGCCCCAATCAGCCCCAGCATTTT
CASSPRGDGPNQPQHF
>TRBJ1-2|TRBV4-3|-|-
TGCGCCAGCAGCCAAGAAGTGGAGGGGTCGGGCTATGGCTACACCTTC
CASSQEVEGSGYGYTF
>TRBJ2-1|TRBV6-2/TRBV6-3|-|few
TGTGCCAGCAGTCGATTCCGGGACTCGAGTTTCAGCTCCTACAATGAGCAGTTCTTC
CASSRFRDSSFSSYNEQFF
>TRBJ1-2|TRBV6-6|-|-
TGTGCCAGCAGCAAAGGACAGAACTATGGCTACACCTTC
CASSKGQNYGYTF
>TRBJ2-3|TRBV11-2|TRBD2|-
TGTGCCAGCAGCTTAATACTGCGGGAGCGCACAGATACGCAGTGTTTT
CASSLILRERTDTQCF
>TRBJ1-2|TRBV28|-|-
TGTGCCAGCAGCACCCTCGGGAGGACAGGCTACACCTTC
CASSTLGRTGYTF
>TRBJ1-1|TRBV30|-|few
TGTGCCTGGAGACAAGCGGGACGGCTGAACACTGAAGCTTTCTTT
CAWRQAGRLNTEAFF
>TRBJ2-1|TRBV4-3|-|few
TGCGCCAGCAGCCAGGAACGAAGTAGTGAGCAGTTCTTC
CASSQERSSEQFF
>TRBJ2-3|TRBV7-6|-|-
TGTGCCAGCAGCTCTCGGGCGGGGGCCGTTCCGGATACGCAGTATTTT
CASSSRAGAVPDTQYF
>TRBJ1-2|TRBV19|-|many
TGTGCCAGTAGAATGTTCCAGGGAGCTAACTATGGCTACACCTTC
CASRMFQGANYGYTF
>TRBJ1-2|TRBV7-9|-|-
TGTGCCAGCAGGGTGGCGGGGGCCGGTGGCTACACCTTC
CASRVAGAGGYTF
>TRBJ2-5|TRBV6-5|TRBD2|-
TGTGCCAGCACTAGCGGGGGCCGATTAGAGACCCAGTACTTC
CASTSGGRLETQYF
>TRBJ2-1|TRBV7-6|-|-
TGTGCCAGCAGCTTAGACGGGACCTACAATGAGCAGTTCTTC
CASSLDGTYNEQFF
>TRBJ2-3|TRBV6-5|TRBD1|-
TGTGCCAGCAGTTACTCGAGGGACAGTCCAGATACGCAGTATTTT
CASSYSRDSPDTQYF
>TRBJ2-3|TRBV24-1|-|-
TGTGCCACCAGTGAGGGGACACACCTGGGGACAGATACGCAGTATTTT
CATSEGTHLGTDTQYF
>TRBJ2-1|TRBV20-1|TRBD2|once
TGCAGTGCTAGGACTAGCGGGGGGTACAATGAGCAGTTCTTC
CSARTSGGYNEQFF
>TRBJ1-1|TRBV5-6|-|-
TGTGCCAGCAGCTCGGCGACCGTTGGGAACACTGAAGCTTTCTTT
CASSSATVGNTEAFF
>TRBJ1-1|TRBV15|-|few
TGTGCCACCAGCAGCGACAGAAACACTGAAGCTTTCTTT
CATSSDRNTEAFF